This T cell receptor beta chain was captured by sequencing in a study of identical twins. Overall study results and limits: Abundant cord blood beta clonotypes carried fewer insertions; memory repertoires showed none. The conclusions drew on cross-sectional statistical analysis instead of tracking the same donors.

A universal primer binding site was introduced by template switching. The final cDNA contained unique molecular identifiers. Each CDR3 protein is one row after TCRdb ran MiXCR on the 5' RACE reads. Seen here are approximately 680,000 distinct CDR3 sequences, just over 7% observed once, and the top ten hold around 1.6%. With no exceptions, donors were healthy Caucasians. About this clonotype: The antigen is undetermined.

V was clipped by 0 bases and J by 2 bases; unmatched bases: 2. The germline V gene encodes CDR1 SEHNR and CDR2 FQNEAQ (reference sequence). CDR3 length: 15 amino acids. The sample also formed part of further work on yellow fever vaccine responses in identical twins.

Sequencing was done on a sample of PBMCs. The gene calls are TRBV7-9 and TRBJ2-5; TRBD2 agrees at 8 bases. This TCR came from a woman aged 18-29 years in good health. The CDR3 nucleotides read TGTGCCAGCAGCTTAGCACTAGCGGAGCAAGAGACCCAGTACTTC. This codes for CASSLALAEQETQYF.